This T cell receptor (beta chain) was retrieved from a study of early T cells in non-severe SARS-CoV-2 infection. Study as a whole: The study sequenced bulk RNA from unsorted whole blood, with chains unpaired. Study-wide findings and caveats: Private and CD4 specificities were missed by VDJdb matching, skewed to anti-spike CD8.

The TCR library protocol attached unique molecular identifiers to the individual cDNA molecules. MiXCR was run by TCRdb on the 5' RACE reads, yielding one entry per CDR3 protein. This table has 25,000 to 35,000 distinct CDR3 sequences, roughly 5.7% appearing once. This clonotype was seen repeatedly, ten times or more. Its target is unknown. From germline, CDR1 is SGHAT and CDR2 FQNNGV. The CDR3 contains 15 residues. V gave up 1 base and J gave up 7 bases; unmatched junction bases: 8. The sequenced sample was whole blood. The V and J genes are TRBV11-2 and TRBJ2-7; 9 bases are a match to TRBD2. This TCR came from an adult who was a healthcare worker with PCR-confirmed SARS-CoV-2 infection or an uninfected control (not recorded which). In DNA form, the CDR3 reads TGTGCCAGCAGCTTAGTAGCGGGAGCATCCCTTGAGCAGTACTTC. It codes for CASSLVAGASLEQYF.